The 20 T cell receptor beta chains listed next were all sequenced from one sample in a study of blood T cell repertoires in COVID-19. TCRdb's table, derived via immunoSEQ multiplex PCR, lists solely in-frame clones and lacks some. The profile shows about 160,000 clones, under 80% of them singletons. Sequencing used peripheral blood. The receptors were gathered from a man between 70 and 80 years old with acute or convalescent COVID-19.

The CDR3 DNA reads as TGTGCCAGTAGCCCTAACCCAGGATTTGGAAAACTGTTTTTT. Protein product: CASSPNPGFGKLFF. The chain couples TRBV19 to TRBJ1-4, with no clear D. Germline assignment: CDR1 LNHDA and CDR2 SQIVND (reference sequence). V was pared by 6 bases and J by 10 bases, with 18 bases between. CDR3 length equals 14 residues.

The rearrangement uses TRBV27 and TRBJ1-4; no clear D gene. The CDR3 is made up of 16 amino acids. Germline-derived CDR1 and CDR2 are MNHEY and SMNVEV (reference sequence). Trimming stripped 3 bases from V and 0 bases from J, with 11 bases between. For the CDR3, the DNA is TGTGCCAGCAGTTTTAACATTTATGCAACTAATGAAAAACTGTTTTTT. As protein: CASSFNIYATNEKLFF. The full variable domain, completed using reference TRBV27 and TRBJ1-4, is EAQVTQNPRYLITVTGKKLTVTCSQNMNHEYMSWYRQDPGLGLRQIYYSMNVEVTDKGDVPEGYKVSRKEKRNFPLILESPSPNQTSLYFCASSFNIYATNEKLFFGSGTQLSVL.

This clone was seen a few times. V gene TRBV6-5 combines with J gene TRBJ2-1; a weak D match, TRBD1 (5 bases). CDR3 length: 12 residues. V was pared by 7 bases and J by 8 bases, with 12 bases between. Germline CDR1 reads MNHEY; CDR2 reads SVGAGI. CDR3 in DNA: TGTGCCAGCACCAAAGGGGTGTATGAGCAGTTCTTC. Its translation is CASTKGVYEQFF.

The gene calls are TRBV19 and TRBJ1-2; 7 bases map to TRBD1. In germline, CDR1 is LNHDA, CDR2 SQIVND (reference sequence). CDR3 size: 13 residues. Trimming at V came to 11 bases and at J to 3 bases, leaving 9 bases not matched to a gene. CDR3: CASGSGTDYGYTF. The CDR3 bases are TGTGCCTCAGGATCCGGGACAGACTATGGCTACACCTTC.

The chain uses TRBV24-1 and TRBJ2-1; D is uncertain. The CDR3 has 16 residues. Looked up from germline, CDR1 is KGHDR and CDR2 is SFDVKD. Trimming took 7 bases from V and 2 from J, leaving 17 bases between them. CDR3 residues: CATSNRPIEAYNEQFF. CDR3 DNA sequence: TGTGCCACCAGCAACCGACCCATTGAGGCCTACAATGAGCAGTTCTTC.

The chain joins TRBV11-2 to TRBJ1-2, with 9 nucleotides matching TRBD1. Germline V CDR1 and CDR2: SGHAT, FQNNGV. The V gene end was trimmed by 5 bases and the J gene end by 8 bases; junction bases not matched to a gene: 6. The CDR3 runs 13 residues. CDR3 bases: TGTGCCAGCAGCCCCAGGACAGGGGAAGGCTACACCTTC. It is translated as CASSPRTGEGYTF.

V and J are TRBV7-9 and TRBJ1-2; no clear D. Per the germline V gene, CDR1 is SEHNR and CDR2 is FQNEAQ (reference sequence). The V end lost 4 bases, the J end lost 0 bases, and 3 bases lay between the germline ends. The CDR3 contains 12 residues. The CDR3 reads CASSSTNYGYTF. In nucleotides, the CDR3 is TGTGCCAGCAGCTCAACTAACTATGGCTACACCTTC.

The chain combines TRBV30 with TRBJ2-7; weak D call: TRBD1 (6 bases). There are 15 residues in the CDR3. Trimming removed 3 bases from V and 2 bases from J, with 17 bases in between. Per germline, CDR1 GTSNPN and CDR2 SVGIG (reference sequence). Here the CDR3 reads CAWSNIETGTYEQYF. The CDR3 DNA reads TGTGCCTGGAGCAATATCGAAACAGGGACCTACGAGCAGTACTTC.

The V call is TRBV6-5, the J call TRBJ1-1; D may be TRBD1 (5 bases). The CDR3 sequence is 14 residues long. V lost 6 bases and J lost 0, with 11 bases in between. Per germline, CDR1 MNHEY and CDR2 SVGAGI. The CDR3: CASSQGPLNTEAFF. As DNA, the CDR3 is TGTGCCAGCAGCCAGGGCCCACTGAACACTGAAGCTTTCTTT.

The chain couples TRBV7-3 to TRBJ1-2; 8 bases line up with TRBD1. The CDR3 is made up of 13 amino acids. Germline-derived CDR1 and CDR2 are SGHTA and FQGTGA. With 5 bases clipped from V and 8 bases from J, the junction kept 7 bases outside the gene matches. CDR3 sequence: CASSETGEVGYTF. CDR3 DNA: TGTGCCAGCAGCGAGACAGGGGAAGTGGGCTACACCTTC.

CDR3 nucleotide sequence: TGTGCCACCAGCTCCGGACTAGCGGGGGTTCGGGAGACCCAGTACTTC. This encodes CATSSGLAGVRETQYF. This chain connects TRBV24-1 to TRBJ2-5; 13 nucleotides line up with TRBD2. The germline gives CDR1 KGHDR, CDR2 SFDVKD. The V and J ends lost 7 bases and 5 bases, in that order; junction bases with no gene match: 9. The CDR3 has 16 residues.

This clone was observed a handful of times. The V and J genes are TRBV5-1 and TRBJ1-2; 7 bases match TRBD1. The CDR3 contains 16 residues. Germline V lookup: CDR1 SGHRS, CDR2 YFSETQ. Losses at the gene ends were 2 bases for V and 4 bases for J; bases not matched to a gene: 11. The CDR3 sequence: CASSLGTATQVYGYTF. CDR3 nucleotides: TGCGCCAGCAGCTTAGGGACAGCCACCCAAGTCTATGGCTACACCTTC.

The rearrangement joins TRBV28 to TRBJ2-1, with a tentative D call TRBD1 (5 bases). CDR1 and CDR2 from the germline V gene are MDHEN and SYDVKM. The V end lost 2 bases, the J end lost 10 bases, and 9 bases lay between the germline ends. The CDR3 contains 12 residues. CDR3 nucleotide sequence: TGTGCCAGCAGTTTACAGGACACAGAGCAGTTCTTC. Translation gives CASSLQDTEQFF.

This clone was recorded once. The chain combines TRBV10-3 with TRBJ1-2, with 10 bases lining up with TRBD1. Germline loops: CDR1 ENHRY, CDR2 SYGVKD. With V trimmed by 4 bases and J by 5 bases, 4 bases remained unmatched. This CDR3 spans 14 amino acids. The CDR3 bases are TGTGCCATCAGTGTAGGGGACAGGGGATATGGCTACACCTTC. This encodes CAISVGDRGYGYTF.

J is TRBJ1-1 and V is TRBV9, with D unresolved. Germline V gene sequence: CDR1 SGDLS, CDR2 YYNGEE. With 3 bases removed from V and 0 bases from J, the gap between germline ends came to 6 bases. CDR3 size: 13 residues. The CDR3 loop reads CASSEDLNTEAFF. CDR3 DNA sequence: TGTGCCAGCAGCGAAGACTTGAACACTGAAGCTTTCTTT.

The CDR3 DNA follows: TGCGCCAGCAGCTTCGTCGGGGGGAACGAGCAGTACTTC. This sequence encodes CASSFVGGNEQYF. The chain recombines TRBV5-1 with TRBJ2-7, with TRBD2 matching 7 bases. Germline V gives CDR1 SGHRS, CDR2 YFSETQ. With V trimmed by 2 bases and J by 5 bases, 4 bases remained unmatched. The CDR3 spans 13 residues.

This clone came up once. V and J are TRBV11-1 and TRBJ1-6; D gene ambiguous. The CDR3 is 15 amino acids. In germline, CDR1 is SGHAT, CDR2 FQDESV (reference sequence). Trimming left V 2 bases short and J 4 bases short, with 9 bases between. DNA of the CDR3: TGTGCCAGCAGCTTAATGCAGTCATATAATTCACCCCTCCACTTT. Protein product: CASSLMQSYNSPLHF.

The chain uses TRBV4-3 and TRBJ2-1, with 7 positions matching TRBD2. Trimming removed 0 bases from V and 0 bases from J; junction bases left unmatched: 11. The germline V gene has CDR1 LGHNA and CDR2 YSLEER. The CDR3 runs to 19 residues. CDR3 residues: CASSQDIPAGLSSYNEQFF. CDR3 bases: TGCGCCAGCAGCCAAGATATACCAGCGGGATTGAGCTCCTACAATGAGCAGTTCTTC.

This chain connects TRBV7-2 to TRBJ2-7, with 11 bases that match TRBD1. CDR3 length: 17 residues. Germline assignment: CDR1 SGHTA and CDR2 FQGNSA. J was trimmed by 3 bases and V by 4 bases; bases with no gene match: 11. CDR3 nucleotides: TGTGCCAGCAGCTCCCGGGGCGGGACAGGGGGGTTCTACGAGCAGTACTTC. Its protein is CASSSRGGTGGFYEQYF.

This rearrangement joins TRBV7-3 to TRBJ2-3, with TRBD2 matching over 14 bases. The CDR3 contains 16 residues. The germline CDR1 and CDR2 sequences are SGHTA and FQGTGA. J lost 6 bases, V lost 4 bases, and 6 bases had no gene match. The CDR3 region has the DNA TGTGCCAGCAGCTCCTTGGGACTAGCGGGAGACGATACGCAGTATTTT. Amino acid sequence: CASSSLGLAGDDTQYF.